This TCR beta chain was identified during a study of blood T cells in healthy people across ages. General study findings and limits: TCR beta diversity per million T cells fell roughly linearly with age.

For this clonotype: What it binds is unknown.

PCR was performed a second time for roughly 7 to 11 cycles using a sample-barcoded 5' primer and a J-beta primer mix. In TCRdb, the 5' RACE reads were re-called with MiXCR into one record per CDR3 protein. The top ten clones hold roughly 12% of a sample with hundreds of thousands of distinct CDR3 sequences, approximately 49% of them seen once. This sequence was found in a man aged 25-45 years in good health. The sequenced sample consisted of blood.

CDR3 region: CSAGKGHDQETQYF. The DNA of the CDR3 is TGCAGTGCTGGCAAAGGACACGACCAAGAGACCCAGTACTTC. This sequence joins TRBV20-1 and TRBJ2-5; TRBD1 might be the D (5 bases). Trimming shortened V by 5 bases and J by 0 bases, and 13 bases separated the two germline ends. CDR1 DFQATT and CDR2 SNEGSKA come from the germline V gene (reference sequence). This CDR3 region has 14 residues.